This TCR beta chain is from a study of T cell clones after liver transplantation. V dropped 3 bases and J dropped 7 bases, with 19 bases sitting between them. The germline CDR1 and CDR2 sequences are SGHVS and FNYEAQ. The CDR3 is made up of 16 amino acids. TCRdb's copy holds only in-frame clones and misses some; the assay was immunoSEQ multiplex PCR. The data show around 97,000 clones, around four fifths seen once. This TCR came from a human patient who received a liver transplant. Some T cells may be graft donor cells. This chain connects TRBV7-6 to TRBJ2-1; D not certain. The sample was CD4+ T cells from blood, taken approximately 43 months after liver transplant. CDR3 bases: TGTGCCAGCAGCTTCTCGAGTTCGATACGAGGAAATGAGCAGTTCTTC. Translation: CASSFSSSIRGNEQFF.